These 29 T cell receptor beta chains share one sample of origin, sequenced in a study of T cell responses to AZD1222 COVID-19 vaccine. TCRdb's table, derived via immunoSEQ multiplex PCR, lists solely in-frame clones and lacks some. The table shows 150,000 to 200,000 clones, with approximately 90% occurring only once. The starting material was peripheral blood, obtained on day 0 of AZD1222 vaccination. Receptor source: an adult in good health.

The chain links TRBV9 to TRBJ2-3; the match to TRBD2 covers 7 bases. Trimming removed 0 bases from V and 1 base from J; junction bases left unmatched: 5. CDR1 SGDLS and CDR2 YYNGEE come from the germline V gene. The CDR3 is made up of 16 amino acids. In DNA form, the CDR3 reads TGTGCCAGCAGCGTAGCGGCGGGGGTTCGCACAGATACGCAGTATTTT. It yields the protein CASSVAAGVRTDTQYF. Filled out from reference TRBV9 and TRBJ2-3, the complete variable domain reads DSGVTQTPKHLITATGQRVTLRCSPRSGDLSVYWYQQSLDQGLQFLIQYYNGEERAKGNILERFSAQQFPDLHSELNLSSLELGDSALYFCASSVAAGVRTDTQYFGPGTRLTVL.

V gene TRBV3-1 (or the pseudogene TRBV3-2) combines with J gene TRBJ1-6, with 7 positions matching TRBD1. V gave up 0 bases and J gave up 1 base; unmatched junction bases: 9. Looked up from germline, CDR1 is LGHDT and CDR2 is YNNKEL (reference sequence). CDR3 size: 19 residues. CDR3 in DNA: TGTGCCAGCAGCCAAGATAGGGGGAGGGGGCCTTCCTATAATTCACCCCTCCACTTT. Protein product: CASSQDRGRGPSYNSPLHF.

The chain joins TRBV16 to TRBJ2-5, with D hard to call. The CDR3 sequence is 14 residues long. The germline V gene encodes CDR1 KGHSY and CDR2 FQNENV. V lost 2 bases, J lost 5 bases, and 12 bases lay in between. In DNA form, the CDR3 reads TGTGCCAGCAGCCAAACTGAAGAGTGGGAGACCCAGTACTTC. Its protein product is CASSQTEEWETQYF.

V is TRBV5-1 and J is TRBJ2-1; TRBD2 matches 10 bases. This CDR3 contains 15 residues. Germline V gene sequence: CDR1 SGHRS, CDR2 YFSETQ. Trimming cost V 2 bases and J 7 bases; bases outside gene matches: 6. CDR3 sequence reads: CASSFRAGGLNEQFF. Written as DNA, the CDR3 is TGCGCCAGCAGCTTTAGAGCGGGGGGGCTAAATGAGCAGTTCTTC.

V is TRBV19 and J is TRBJ1-1; D gene unclear. CDR3 size: 15 residues. V was shortened by 4 bases and J by 0 bases, with 12 bases between the two germline ends. CDR1 LNHDA and CDR2 SQIVND come from the germline V gene (reference sequence). CDR3: CASSNPGRMNTEAFF. CDR3 nucleotides: TGTGCCAGTAGTAACCCGGGGAGGATGAACACTGAAGCTTTCTTT.

This clone appeared a few times. The rearrangement joins TRBV19 to TRBJ1-2; TRBD1 matches at 8 bases. This CDR3 spans 13 amino acids. V shed 5 bases and J 4 bases; nucleotides not matched to a gene: 3. Germline V lookup: CDR1 LNHDA, CDR2 SQIVND (reference sequence). CDR3 amino acids: CASSFTGGYGYTF. CDR3 nucleotides: TGTGCCAGTAGTTTCACAGGGGGCTATGGCTACACCTTC.

This chain uses TRBV27 with TRBJ1-3; D perhaps matches TRBD1 (5 bases). Germline-derived CDR1 and CDR2 are MNHEY and SMNVEV (reference sequence). The CDR3 consists of 17 residues. V lost 2 bases and J 2 bases, leaving 16 bases between the germline ends. DNA for the CDR3: TGTGCCAGCAGTTTACGACAGACTTTGGACGCTGGAAACACCATATATTTT. As protein: CASSLRQTLDAGNTIYF.

This chain connects TRBV5-5 to TRBJ2-1; the D gene could be TRBD1 or TRBD2 (5 bases each). Germline V gene data show CDR1 as SGHKS and CDR2 as YYEKEE (reference sequence). The CDR3 sequence is 13 residues long. The V gene lost 3 bases and the J gene lost 5 bases, with 9 bases spanning the gap. The CDR3 sequence is CASSSGPDNEQFF. CDR3 sequence (DNA): TGTGCCAGCAGCTCGGGACCAGACAATGAGCAGTTCTTC.

This chain connects TRBV7-7 to TRBJ1-1; no firm D call. CDR1 and CDR2 from the germline V gene are SSHAT and FNYEAQ (reference sequence). The V end was cut by 6 bases, the J end by 4 bases, with 15 bases between. The length of the CDR3 is 14 residues. CDR3 residues: CASRQTESGTEAFF. The CDR3 region has the DNA TGTGCCAGCAGACAAACGGAATCGGGCACTGAAGCTTTCTTT.

The V call is TRBV9, the J call TRBJ2-7; tentatively, D is TRBD2 (5 bases). The germline CDR1 and CDR2 sequences are SGDLS and YYNGEE. V was shortened by 2 bases and J by 2 bases, with 11 bases between the two germline ends. This CDR3 has 14 residues. CDR3 residues: CASSVRAGTYEQYF. DNA for the CDR3: TGTGCCAGCAGCGTGAGGGCAGGTACCTACGAGCAGTACTTC.

The CDR3 reads CASSQVVDSYEQYF. Here the CDR3 DNA reads TGTGCCAGCAGCCAAGTGGTGGATAGCTACGAGCAGTACTTC. The chain is built from TRBV4-2 and TRBJ2-7; D not resolved. Germline CDR1 reads LGHNA; CDR2 reads YNFKEQ. CDR3 length: 14 amino acids. V was shortened by 1 base and J by 3 bases, with 10 bases between the two germline ends.

V usage is TRBV6-5 and J usage is TRBJ1-1, with 9 bases aligning to TRBD1. The germline V gene has CDR1 MNHEY and CDR2 SVGAGI. V lost 5 bases and J lost 4; bases outside the gene matches: 2. The CDR3 totals 13 residues. CDR3 protein: CASSRQGGTEAFF. CDR3 bases: TGTGCCAGCAGTAGACAGGGGGGCACTGAAGCTTTCTTT.

V usage is TRBV11-1 and J usage is TRBJ2-5; the D gene is possibly TRBD2 (5 bases). Germline V lookup: CDR1 SGHAT, CDR2 FQDESV (reference sequence). The CDR3 is 16 amino acids. V was clipped by 6 bases and J by 2 bases, with 19 bases between them. The CDR3 DNA reads as TGTGCCAGCAGTCCTAGCCTGGGCCGGACTCAAGAGACCCAGTACTTC. As protein: CASSPSLGRTQETQYF.

The chain uses TRBV4-3 and TRBJ2-7, with 10 positions matching TRBD1. Germline CDR1 and CDR2: LGHNA and YSLEER. J lost 1 base, V lost 0 bases, and 6 bases had no gene match. This CDR3 contains 17 residues. CDR3 amino acids: CASSQETRDRGSYEQYF. CDR3 sequence (DNA): TGCGCCAGCAGCCAAGAAACGAGGGACAGGGGTTCCTACGAGCAGTACTTC.

This chain uses TRBV5-6 with TRBJ1-6; D is unresolved. CDR1 is SGHDT and CDR2 is YYEEEE in the germline V gene. CDR3 length: 12 amino acids. The ends were cut back, 2 bases at V and 6 bases at J, with 3 bases in the middle. CDR3 bases: TGTGCCAGCAGCTTTCCTAATTCACCCCTCCACTTT. Translating gives CASSFPNSPLHF.

The table lists this clone with a few counts. The chain is built from TRBV28 and TRBJ1-2; D perhaps matches TRBD1 (5 bases). Germline V gene sequence: CDR1 MDHEN, CDR2 SYDVKM. The V gene lost 10 bases and the J gene lost 2 bases, with 17 bases spanning the gap. The CDR3 runs to 14 residues. The CDR3 DNA reads as TGTGCCATCCAAGCAGGGTATCGGAACTATGGCTACACCTTC. It is translated as CAIQAGYRNYGYTF.

The chain joins TRBV11-2 to TRBJ2-3; 12 bases fit TRBD2. The V gene's germline CDR1 is SGHAT and CDR2 FQNNGV. The V gene end was trimmed by 0 bases and the J gene end by 5 bases; junction bases not matched to a gene: 15. The CDR3 is 20 amino acids. CDR3 region: CASSLELGLAGISRRDTQYF. CDR3 DNA: TGTGCCAGCAGCTTAGAGCTCGGACTAGCGGGGATATCCCGGAGAGATACGCAGTATTTT.

The chain is built from TRBV4-2 and TRBJ1-1, with 9 bases matching TRBD1. Germline values: CDR1 LGHNA, CDR2 YNFKEQ. The CDR3 is made up of 19 amino acids. V lost 1 base to trimming and J lost 1 base; unmatched junction nucleotides: 13. CDR3 nucleotide sequence: TGTGCCAGCAGCCAAGTCACCAGGCACAGGGGGCCGAGGAACACTGAAGCTTTCTTT. Translating it yields CASSQVTRHRGPRNTEAFF.

The J gene is TRBJ2-7, the V gene TRBV18; D remains unclear. The CDR3 is 12 residues long. The V end was cut by 2 bases, the J end by 6 bases, with 8 bases between. From germline, CDR1 is KGHSH and CDR2 LQKENI. The CDR3 DNA follows: TGTGCCAGCTCACCAACCCTCCCCGAGCAGTACTTC. Residues: CASSPTLPEQYF.

This chain links TRBV4-1 with TRBJ1-5; no reliable D call. Germline V gene sequence: CDR1 MGHRA, CDR2 YSYEKL. V was pared by 1 base and J by 5 bases, with 3 bases between. This CDR3 is built from 12 residues. CDR3 coding DNA: TGCGCCAGCAGCCAAGCCGATCAGCCCCAGCATTTT. This codes for CASSQADQPQHF.

The CDR3 sequence is CASTPSGGYEQYF. In DNA form, the CDR3 reads TGTGCCAGCACTCCTAGCGGGGGGTACGAGCAGTACTTC. The chain employs TRBV12-3 or TRBV12-4 and TRBJ2-7; the match to TRBD2 covers 11 bases. This CDR3 spans 13 amino acids. The ends lost 7 bases at V and 4 bases at J; junction bases unmatched: 3.

The chain couples TRBV7-6 to TRBJ2-1; unclear D gene. The germline gives CDR1 SGHVS, CDR2 FNYEAQ. The CDR3 sequence is 11 residues long. Trimming removed 5 bases at V and 9 bases at J, with 8 bases between. The CDR3 region has the DNA TGTGCCAGCAGCCCCAGCCGTGAGCAGTTCTTC. Amino acid sequence: CASSPSREQFF.

The rearrangement uses TRBV7-3 and TRBJ2-3, with D possibly matching TRBD2 (6 bases). Deletions cut 5 bases from V and 1 base from J, with 16 bases between. The CDR3 has 16 residues. Germline V gene data show CDR1 as SGHTA and CDR2 as FQGTGA. The CDR3 bases are TGTGCCAGCAGCCCCGCGGGGCTTGGGGGCACAGATACGCAGTATTTT. Its protein product is CASSPAGLGGTDTQYF.

This chain connects TRBV9 to TRBJ2-5, with D unresolved. The germline CDR1 and CDR2 sequences are SGDLS and YYNGEE. The length of the CDR3 is 12 residues. Trimming stripped 0 bases from V and 2 bases from J, with 2 bases between. The CDR3 sequence is CASSVGQETQYF. The CDR3 DNA is TGTGCCAGCAGCGTAGGGCAAGAGACCCAGTACTTC. The variable domain in full, completed from reference TRBV9 and TRBJ2-5, reads DSGVTQTPKHLITATGQRVTLRCSPRSGDLSVYWYQQSLDQGLQFLIQYYNGEERAKGNILERFSAQQFPDLHSELNLSSLELGDSALYFCASSVGQETQYFGPGTRLLVL.

This rearrangement joins TRBV5-1 to TRBJ1-1; 8 bases are a match to TRBD1. The CDR3 sequence is 17 residues long. CDR1 is SGHRS and CDR2 is YFSETQ in the germline V gene. J was trimmed by 3 bases and V by 0 bases; bases with no gene match: 10. CDR3 region: CASSLVGRGRLDTEAFF. The CDR3 nucleotides read TGCGCCAGCAGCTTGGTCGGCAGGGGGCGGCTAGACACTGAAGCTTTCTTT.

This chain joins TRBV5-6 and TRBJ1-2, with D tentatively TRBD1 (6 bases). This CDR3 has 14 residues. Germline V gene lookup returns CDR1 SGHDT and CDR2 YYEEEE. V was pared by 4 bases and J by 2 bases, with 12 bases between. Here the CDR3 reads CASSNLDSNYGYTF. The CDR3 DNA reads TGTGCCAGCAGCAACCTGGACAGCAACTATGGCTACACCTTC.

In this sample, this clone turned up once. V and J are TRBV7-3 and TRBJ2-3; 11 nucleotides match TRBD2. From germline, CDR1 is SGHTA and CDR2 FQGTGA. The length of the CDR3 is 16 residues. V shed 5 bases and J 3 bases; nucleotides not matched to a gene: 7. CDR3 sequence: CASSVGLAGETDTQYF. CDR3 sequence (DNA): TGTGCCAGCAGCGTAGGACTAGCGGGTGAGACAGATACGCAGTATTTT.

This chain uses TRBV19 with TRBJ1-1, with 7 bases identical to TRBD1. The CDR3 loop spans 14 amino acids. V lost 6 bases and J lost 1; bases outside the gene matches: 5. CDR1 LNHDA and CDR2 SQIVND come from the germline V gene (reference sequence). This chain's CDR3 is CASRGGGWNTEAFF. As DNA, the CDR3 is TGTGCCAGTAGGGGAGGGGGCTGGAACACTGAAGCTTTCTTT.

The CDR3, as DNA: TGTGCCAGCAGGCCTCCCGGACGGATGGGTTATGAAGCTTTCTTT. Protein sequence: CASRPPGRMGYEAFF. The rearrangement joins TRBV6-5 to TRBJ1-1, with D unresolved. Trimming took off 6 bases at V and 7 bases at J, with 21 bases between the two ends. Germline-derived CDR1 and CDR2 are MNHEY and SVGAGI. CDR3 length: 15 residues.